This T cell receptor beta chain was identified during a study of blood T cell repertoires in COVID-19. The V and J ends lost 5 bases and 2 bases, in that order; junction bases with no gene match: 5. Per germline, CDR1 LNHDA and CDR2 SQIVND (reference sequence). The CDR3 length is 15 residues. TCRdb's table, derived via immunoSEQ multiplex PCR, lists solely in-frame clones and lacks some. The sample yields about 160,000 clones, approximately 86% seen once. The sequenced sample consisted of peripheral blood. The rearrangement uses TRBV19 and TRBJ2-3; 9 bases fit TRBD1. The TCR originated in a man in his sixties with COVID-19, enrolled during active disease. The CDR3 spells CASSVQQGATDTQYF. For the CDR3, the DNA is TGTGCCAGTAGTGTCCAACAGGGGGCCACAGATACGCAGTATTTT. Looking up the rest from reference TRBV19 and TRBJ2-3 gives the full variable domain: DGGITQSPKYLFRKEGQNVTLSCEQNLNHDAMYWYRQDPGQGLRLIYYSQIVNDFQKGDIAEGYSVSREKKESFPLTVTSAQKNPTAFYLCASSVQQGATDTQYFGPGTRLTVL.